This T cell receptor (beta chain) was recovered during a study of HIV-infected children after antiretroviral therapy interruption. At least ten counts were recorded for this clonotype. Compared with germline, one end of the junction differs, possibly owing to a read error. The treatment was: PENTA 11 planned treatment interruption arm or continuous ART arm. CDR1 is MGHRA, CDR2 YSYEKL, per germline. The CDR3 is made up of 13 amino acids. Unique molecular identifiers were included in an RNA-based 3' RACE TCR library. TCRdb called the 3' RACE reads again in MiXCR, with one record for every CDR3 protein. The sample includes more than 85,000 distinct CDR3 sequences, roughly 6.7% of them seen just once.

The specimen comprised CD45RA+ CD4+ T cells from PBMCs, pooled from several time points, sampled from a donor given antiretroviral therapy, either interrupted or continuous. Subset described: naive CD4+ CD45RA+ CD45RO- T cells. The chain links TRBV4-1 to TRBJ2-4, with D maybe TRBD1 (6 bases). This clonotype was obtained from a pool of human donors with HIV. The CDR3 region has the DNA TGTGCCAGCAGCCAAAAGGGGGAAAACACCTTGTACTTT. This gives the protein CASSQKGENTLYF.